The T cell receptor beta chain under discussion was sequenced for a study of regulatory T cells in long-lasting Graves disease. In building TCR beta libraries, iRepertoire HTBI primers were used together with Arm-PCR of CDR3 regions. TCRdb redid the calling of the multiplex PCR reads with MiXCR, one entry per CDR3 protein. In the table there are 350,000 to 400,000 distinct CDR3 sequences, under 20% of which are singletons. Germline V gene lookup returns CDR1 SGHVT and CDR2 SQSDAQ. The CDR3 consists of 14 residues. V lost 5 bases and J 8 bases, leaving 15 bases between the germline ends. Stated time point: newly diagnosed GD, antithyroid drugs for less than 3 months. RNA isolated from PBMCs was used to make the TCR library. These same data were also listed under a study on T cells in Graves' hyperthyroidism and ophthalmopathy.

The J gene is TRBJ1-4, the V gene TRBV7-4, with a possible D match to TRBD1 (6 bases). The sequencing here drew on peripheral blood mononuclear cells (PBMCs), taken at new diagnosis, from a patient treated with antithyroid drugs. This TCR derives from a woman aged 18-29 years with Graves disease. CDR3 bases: TGTGCCAGCAGCCCCTACGGACAGACCGAAAAACTGTTTTTT. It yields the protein CASSPYGQTEKLFF.